The 12 T cell receptor beta chains listed next were all sequenced from one sample in a study of blood T cells in healthy people across ages. With a J-beta primer mix and a sample-barcoded 5' primer, a second PCR ran 7 to 11 cycles. One entry per CDR3 protein, called by TCRdb with MiXCR from the 5' RACE reads. Of fewer than 2,000,000 distinct CDR3 sequences listed, approximately 32% were seen once; the top ten hold around 11%. Sequencing input: blood. These TCRs come from a woman in her 30s in good health.

The J gene is TRBJ2-3, the V gene TRBV28; either TRBD1 or TRBD2 may supply D (5 bases each). Trimming pared 4 bases from V and 6 bases from J, leaving 26 bases between. Germline values: CDR1 MDHEN, CDR2 SYDVKM. This CDR3 is 18 amino acids long. CDR3 residues: CASSSRHRGLGVKDTQYF. The CDR3 DNA follows: TGTGCCAGCAGTTCCCGCCACAGAGGGTTGGGGGTGAAGGATACGCAGTATTTT.

Written as DNA, the CDR3 is TGTGCCAAAGGGGTCTCTGGGGGCGAGCAGTACTTC. It is translated as CAKGVSGGEQYF. The rearrangement links TRBV2 to TRBJ2-7; D assignment may be TRBD1 or TRBD2 (5 bases each). Between the trimmed V and J ends, which lost 10 bases and 6 bases, there was a span of 16 bases. The CDR3 extends over 12 amino acids. CDR1 and CDR2 (germline): SNHLY, FYNNEI.

This clonotype was recorded at least ten times. CDR3 sequence reads: CASSYSGIDGYTF. The DNA for the CDR3 is TGTGCCAGCAGTTACTCAGGGATTGATGGCTACACCTTC. The genes are TRBV6-2 or TRBV6-3 and TRBJ1-2; unclear D gene. In germline, CDR1 is MNHEY, CDR2 SVGEGT. Trimming stripped 0 bases from V and 6 bases from J, with 8 bases between. The CDR3 covers 13 residues.

The rearrangement links TRBV24-1 to TRBJ1-2; TRBD1 is a possible D gene (5 bases). The length of the CDR3 is 14 residues. V dropped 0 bases and J dropped 7 bases, with 11 bases sitting between them. Germline V gene sequence: CDR1 KGHDR, CDR2 SFDVKD. CDR3 loop: CATSDLQGGTGYTF. The CDR3 region has the DNA TGTGCCACCAGTGATTTGCAAGGTGGGACTGGCTACACCTTC.

This clonotype occurred a few times. This rearrangement joins TRBV7-9 to TRBJ2-3, with D possibly matching TRBD2 (6 bases). Germline CDR1 SEHNR, CDR2 FQNEAQ (reference sequence). Trimming took off 5 bases at V and 0 bases at J, with 18 bases between the two ends. The CDR3 sequence is 17 residues long. The CDR3 sequence: CASSPLGGGYSTDTQYF. The CDR3 DNA reads as TGTGCCAGCAGCCCCTTGGGAGGCGGGTACAGCACAGATACGCAGTATTTT. Supplemented by reference TRBV7-9 and TRBJ2-3, the full variable domain reads DTGVSQNPRHKITKRGQNVTFRCDPISEHNRLYWYRQTLGQGPEFLTYFQNEAQLEKSRLLSDRFSAERPKGSFSTLEIQRTEQGDSAMYLCASSPLGGGYSTDTQYFGPGTRLTVL.

This clonotype was detected only a few times. The rearrangement uses TRBV10-3 and TRBJ1-4; D gene unclear. Germline CDR1 ENHRY, CDR2 SYGVKD. This CDR3 has 15 amino acids. With 0 bases removed from V and 11 bases from J, the gap between germline ends came to 16 bases. The DNA for the CDR3 is TGTGCCATCAGTGAGTCCGATGCCCCCGGTGAGAAACTGTTTTTT. This sequence encodes CAISESDAPGEKLFF.

CDR3 sequence reads: CASSGRTGLGEQFF. Here the CDR3 DNA reads TGTGCCAGCAGCGGAAGGACAGGGCTCGGTGAGCAGTTCTTC. The genes are TRBV5-4 and TRBJ2-1; 8 nucleotides align to TRBD1. After removal of 4 bases from V and 9 bases from J, the junction contained 9 bases not matched to a gene. CDR3 length: 14 amino acids. The germline V gene encodes CDR1 SGHNT and CDR2 YYREEE (reference sequence).

The V gene is TRBV28, the J gene TRBJ1-2; D might be TRBD1 (5 bases). CDR3 size: 12 residues. Germline CDR1 reads MDHEN; CDR2 reads SYDVKM. V shed 3 bases and J shed 8 bases, with 10 bases lying between them. In DNA, the CDR3 is TGTGCCAGCAGTTTCCGGGGGTTAGGCTACACCTTC. Translation: CASSFRGLGYTF.

This clonotype has more than one count but fewer than ten. The J gene is TRBJ2-1, the V gene TRBV3-1; 8 bases map to TRBD1. The CDR3 runs 16 residues. Looked up from germline, CDR1 is LGHDT and CDR2 is YNNKEL (reference sequence). V was pared by 0 bases and J by 6 bases, with 7 bases of the junction left unmatched. The DNA of the CDR3 is TGTGCCAGCAGCCAAGAGAGGACTACAGGGGGCAATGAGCAGTTCTTC. This codes for CASSQERTTGGNEQFF.

This clonotype was seen more than once but under ten times. This chain uses TRBV5-1 with TRBJ2-1; 14 bases match TRBD2. The junction had 7 bases not matched to a gene; V was cut back by 1 base and J by 10 bases. Per germline, CDR1 SGHRS and CDR2 YFSETQ. CDR3 size: 16 residues. This chain's CDR3 is CASSLLPGLAGEEQFF. The DNA for the CDR3 is TGCGCCAGCAGCTTGTTACCGGGACTAGCGGGAGAGGAGCAGTTCTTC.

The CDR3 DNA follows: TGTGCCATCAGTGAGGGGGACAAGAAAGAGACCCAGTACTTC. Its translation is CAISEGDKKETQYF. This sequence joins TRBV10-3 and TRBJ2-5; possible D gene TRBD1, 6 bases. This CDR3 region has 14 residues. Germline V gene sequence: CDR1 ENHRY, CDR2 SYGVKD. V was shortened by 2 bases and J by 3 bases, with 10 bases between the two germline ends.

This clonotype appeared a few times. This chain uses TRBV10-3 with TRBJ2-1, with D hard to call. Germline V lookup: CDR1 ENHRY, CDR2 SYGVKD. The CDR3 extends over 16 amino acids. V was trimmed by 3 bases and J by 0 bases, leaving 12 bases between them. The CDR3 spells CAISDRSHSSYNEQFF. In DNA, the CDR3 is TGTGCCATCAGTGACCGTAGCCACAGCTCCTACAATGAGCAGTTCTTC.